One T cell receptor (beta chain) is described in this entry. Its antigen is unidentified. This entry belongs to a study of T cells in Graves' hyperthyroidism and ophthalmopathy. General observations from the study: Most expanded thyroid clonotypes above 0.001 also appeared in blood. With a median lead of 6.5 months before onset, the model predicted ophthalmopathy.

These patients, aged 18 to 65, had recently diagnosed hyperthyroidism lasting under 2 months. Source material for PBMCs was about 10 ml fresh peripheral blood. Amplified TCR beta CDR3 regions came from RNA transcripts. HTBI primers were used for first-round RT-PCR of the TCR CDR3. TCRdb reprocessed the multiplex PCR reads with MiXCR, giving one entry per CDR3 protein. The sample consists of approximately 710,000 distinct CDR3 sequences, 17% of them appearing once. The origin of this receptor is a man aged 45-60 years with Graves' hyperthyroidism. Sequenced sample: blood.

CDR3 sequence (DNA): TGTGCCAGTACCACAACGGGGGGGCACACCGGGGAGCTGTTTTTT. This encodes CASTTTGGHTGELFF. J is TRBJ2-2 and V is TRBV6-2 or TRBV6-3; 8 bases are shared with TRBD2. The trim removed 9 bases at V and 3 bases at J, leaving 9 bases unmatched. The CDR3 runs 15 residues. Germline V gene data show CDR1 as MNHEY and CDR2 as SVGEGT.